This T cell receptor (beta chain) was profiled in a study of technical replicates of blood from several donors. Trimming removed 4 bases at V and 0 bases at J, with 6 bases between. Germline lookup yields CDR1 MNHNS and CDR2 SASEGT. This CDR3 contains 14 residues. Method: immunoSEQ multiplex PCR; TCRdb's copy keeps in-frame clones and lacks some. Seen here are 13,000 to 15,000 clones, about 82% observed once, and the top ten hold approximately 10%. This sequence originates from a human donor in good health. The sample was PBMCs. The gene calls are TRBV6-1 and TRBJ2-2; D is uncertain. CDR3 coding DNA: TGTGCCAGCAGTGGACTCTCGAACACCGGGGAGCTGTTTTTT. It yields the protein CASSGLSNTGELFF.